What follows is one T cell receptor (beta chain) and its context. The record originates from a study of blood T cell repertoires in COVID-19. Across the whole study: COVID-19 samples from acute and convalescent phases originated in the United States, Italy and Spain. Sample material is recorded as cDNA or gDNA derived from T cells, B-cell-depleted T cells, or PBMCs.

With V trimmed by 1 base and J by 3 bases, 6 bases remained unmatched. The CDR3 is 16 residues long. CDR1 is SGHAT, CDR2 FQNNGV, per germline. Assay: immunoSEQ multiplex PCR; the TCRdb copy retains only in-frame clones and omits some. The repertoire holds approximately 210,000 clones, with less than 85% as singletons. The sequenced sample was peripheral blood. The TCR originated in a woman between 65 and 79 years old with active or convalescent COVID-19. V and J are TRBV11-2 and TRBJ2-1, with TRBD2 matching over 7 bases. The CDR3 loop is CASSLVGGRLYNEQFF. DNA of the CDR3: TGTGCCAGCAGCTTAGTCGGCGGGAGACTCTACAATGAGCAGTTCTTC.